The 21 T cell receptor beta chains presented below share a single source sample, sequenced in a study of identical twins. TCRdb recomputed calls from the 5' RACE reads with MiXCR, one row per CDR3 protein. Here the sample spans more than 400,000 distinct CDR3 sequences, 13% to 15% being singletons. The sample also formed part of further work on yellow fever vaccine responses in identical twins.

Specimen: CD4+ T cells sorted from blood. Receptor source: a young woman in good health.

This clonotype has a handful of counts. The gene calls are TRBV2 and TRBJ1-1; D is unclear. Germline CDR1 SNHLY, CDR2 FYNNEI. The CDR3 spans 15 residues. V gave up 6 bases and J gave up 4 bases, with 18 bases separating them. CDR3 DNA sequence: TGTGCCAGCAGGGCCCGAGAAGGGTTGGGCACTGAAGCTTTCTTT. Translated, it gives CASRAREGLGTEAFF.

The chain joins TRBV14 to TRBJ2-2; perhaps TRBD1 as D (5 bases). V lost 5 bases and J lost 3, with 13 bases in between. The germline V gene has CDR1 SGHDN and CDR2 FVKESK. CDR3 length: 15 residues. CDR3 amino acids: CASSFWGRYTGELFF. The CDR3 nucleotides are TGTGCCAGCAGCTTTTGGGGCCGCTACACCGGGGAGCTGTTTTTT. Variable domain in full (rest from reference TRBV14 and TRBJ2-2): EAGVTQFPSHSVIEKGQTVTLRCDPISGHDNLYWYRRVMGKEIKFLLHFVKESKQDESGMPNNRFLAERTGGTYSTLKVQPAELEDSGVYFCASSFWGRYTGELFFGEGSRLTVL.

This clonotype turned up a few times. The chain joins TRBV14 to TRBJ2-4, with 9 bases matching TRBD1. This CDR3 comprises 14 residues. V shed 6 bases and J 8 bases; nucleotides not matched to a gene: 8. The germline V gene encodes CDR1 SGHDN and CDR2 FVKESK. The CDR3 DNA is TGTGCCAGCAGTCTGACAGGGGGAGGAGACATTCAGTACTTC. Translating it yields CASSLTGGGDIQYF.

This chain connects TRBV4-1 to TRBJ2-1, with a tentative D call TRBD2 (6 bases). Trimming pared 2 bases from V and 9 bases from J, leaving 20 bases between. Per the germline V gene, CDR1 is MGHRA and CDR2 is YSYEKL. The CDR3 is 16 amino acids. The CDR3 region is CASSQPKSGLSIEQFF. CDR3 bases: TGCGCCAGCAGCCAACCTAAATCGGGACTTTCCATTGAGCAGTTCTTC.

This clonotype was counted ten times or more. The chain recombines TRBV12-3 or TRBV12-4 with TRBJ2-3, with D perhaps being TRBD1 or TRBD2 (6 bases each). V lost 1 base and J 3 bases, leaving 11 bases between the germline ends. This CDR3 comprises 15 residues. CDR3 nucleotides: TGTGCCAGCAGTTTAGGAGGGGGGCGGACAGATACGCAGTATTTT. This encodes CASSLGGGRTDTQYF.

This chain joins TRBV28 and TRBJ2-3; 9 positions match TRBD2. This CDR3 has 15 residues. Trimming at V came to 5 bases and at J to 5 bases, leaving 8 bases not matched to a gene. Germline V gives CDR1 MDHEN, CDR2 SYDVKM. The CDR3 sequence: CASSRLGLAVDTQYF. The CDR3 bases are TGTGCCAGCAGTCGGCTGGGACTAGCAGTAGATACGCAGTATTTT.

The genes are TRBV7-2 and TRBJ1-2; 10 bases line up with TRBD1. Germline V gene sequence: CDR1 SGHTA, CDR2 FQGNSA. J lost 7 bases, V lost 4 bases, and 6 bases had no gene match. This CDR3 is built from 14 residues. The CDR3 protein is CASSSDRGLLGYTF. CDR3 nucleotides: TGTGCCAGCAGCTCCGACAGGGGGCTCCTTGGCTACACCTTC.

This rearrangement joins TRBV12-3 or TRBV12-4 to TRBJ1-4, with TRBD1 identical over 7 bases. The length of the CDR3 is 15 residues. Germline trimming cut 5 bases from V and 5 bases from J; bases unmatched to any gene: 8. The CDR3 DNA follows: TGTGCCAGCAGTCCCCCACGGGACAGAAATGAAAAACTGTTTTTT. Translating gives CASSPPRDRNEKLFF.

The chain joins TRBV20-1 to TRBJ2-1; 15 bases are shared with TRBD2. This CDR3 is 15 amino acids long. The germline CDR1 and CDR2 sequences are DFQATT and SNEGSKA (reference sequence). Unmatched junction bases numbered 6, after V lost 3 bases and J lost 9 bases. The CDR3 protein is CSASRTSGGAVEQFF. The CDR3, as DNA: TGCAGTGCTAGTCGGACTAGCGGGGGGGCAGTTGAGCAGTTCTTC.

J is TRBJ2-2 and V is TRBV12-5, with D possibly matching TRBD1 (6 bases). The CDR3 sequence is 14 residues long. Germline V gives CDR1 LGHNT, CDR2 FRNRAP. Trimming took off 6 bases at V and 1 base at J, with 9 bases between the two ends. The CDR3 loop reads CASGRTVNTGELFF. CDR3 sequence (DNA): TGTGCTAGTGGGAGGACAGTGAACACCGGGGAGCTGTTTTTT.

The chain links TRBV28 to TRBJ2-4, with D maybe TRBD2 (7 bases). There are 16 residues in the CDR3. The V end lost 6 bases, the J end lost 3 bases, and 18 bases lay between the germline ends. Germline V lookup: CDR1 MDHEN, CDR2 SYDVKM. The CDR3 loop is CASRGGAATFKNIQYF. In DNA, the CDR3 is TGTGCCAGCAGGGGGGGGGCAGCAACTTTCAAAAACATTCAGTACTTC.

This clonotype was found a few times. The chain uses TRBV14 and TRBJ2-1; a possible D gene is TRBD1 (5 bases). Germline CDR1 and CDR2: SGHDN and FVKESK. Trimming took 3 bases from V and 4 from J, leaving 10 bases between them. This CDR3 contains 14 residues. In DNA, the CDR3 is TGTGCCAGCAGCCAGCCCGGACAATACAATGAGCAGTTCTTC. Translated, it gives CASSQPGQYNEQFF.

Many counts were recorded for this clonotype. This rearrangement joins TRBV5-1 to TRBJ1-3; the D is unclear. The germline gives CDR1 SGHRS, CDR2 YFSETQ. With 0 bases removed from V and 0 bases from J, the gap between germline ends came to 4 bases. This CDR3 is 14 amino acids long. CDR3 nucleotide sequence: TGCGCCAGCAGCTTGGGGAGCTCTGGAAACACCATATATTTT. It encodes CASSLGSSGNTIYF.

This clonotype was detected only a few times. The CDR3 is CASSPHEYEQYF. CDR3 in DNA: TGTGCCAGCAGCCCACATGAGTACGAGCAGTACTTC. The J gene is TRBJ2-7, the V gene TRBV7-9; D unclear. In germline, CDR1 is SEHNR, CDR2 FQNEAQ (reference sequence). V was pared by 5 bases and J by 4 bases, with 9 bases between. The CDR3 is 12 residues long.

The chain is built from TRBV5-5 and TRBJ2-2, with D hard to call. There are 15 residues in the CDR3. Trimming took off 1 base at V and 3 bases at J, with 10 bases between the two ends. Per the germline V gene, CDR1 is SGHKS and CDR2 is YYEKEE (reference sequence). CDR3 amino acids: CASSLWGRDTGELFF. Written as DNA, the CDR3 is TGTGCCAGCAGCTTGTGGGGTAGGGACACCGGGGAGCTGTTTTTT.

This chain joins TRBV11-3 and TRBJ2-3; 7 nucleotides align to TRBD2. Trimming removed 7 bases from V and 2 bases from J; junction bases left unmatched: 3. Germline values: CDR1 SGHNT, CDR2 YENEEA. The CDR3 sequence is 13 residues long. The CDR3 sequence: CASTLAFTDTQYF. CDR3 in DNA: TGTGCCAGCACACTAGCGTTCACAGATACGCAGTATTTT.

Only a few counts were recorded for this clonotype. This chain uses TRBV18 with TRBJ2-7, with 7 bases aligning to TRBD2. Per germline, CDR1 KGHSH and CDR2 LQKENI. V lost 2 bases, J lost 7 bases, and 8 bases stayed unmatched. The CDR3 runs 14 residues. CDR3 region: CASSPGRLAREQYV. CDR3 in DNA: TGTGCCAGCTCACCAGGCCGACTAGCTCGGGAGCAGTACGTC.

This clonotype turned up a few times. The V and J genes are TRBV7-3 and TRBJ2-1; 8 bases fit TRBD1. CDR1 is SGHTA and CDR2 is FQGTGA in the germline V gene. J gave up 12 bases and V 2 bases, and 6 bases lay outside the gene matches. This CDR3 region has 13 residues. CDR3 DNA sequence: TGTGCCAGCAGCTTAGGGACTGGGACAGGGCAGTTCTTC. This encodes CASSLGTGTGQFF. The full variable domain, in which reference TRBV7-3 and TRBJ2-1 provide the parts outside the CDR3, is GAGVSQTPSNKVTEKGKYVELRCDPISGHTALYWYRQSLGQGPEFLIYFQGTGAADDSGLPNDRFFAVRPEGSVSTLKIQRTERGDSAVYLCASSLGTGTGQFFGPGTRLTVL.

This clonotype was seen a few times. This rearrangement joins TRBV9 to TRBJ1-2; tentative D call: TRBD1 (6 bases). Deletions cut 3 bases from V and 8 bases from J, with 11 bases between. The CDR3 has 12 residues. Germline loops: CDR1 SGDLS, CDR2 YYNGEE. The CDR3, as DNA: TGTGCCAGCAGCGAGAGTCAGGGGGGCTACACCTTC. Translation gives CASSESQGGYTF.

V and J are TRBV5-1 and TRBJ2-7; tentative D call: TRBD2 (5 bases). With 4 bases removed from V and 7 bases from J, the gap between germline ends came to 18 bases. Germline V gives CDR1 SGHRS, CDR2 YFSETQ. The CDR3 contains 14 residues. CDR3 sequence (DNA): TGCGCCAGCAGCCAAATTACGGAGGCGAAGGAGCAGTACTTC. Translating gives CASSQITEAKEQYF. The variable domain in full, with the rest retrieved from reference TRBV5-1 and TRBJ2-7, is KAGVTQTPRYLIKTRGQQVTLSCSPISGHRSVSWYQQTPGQGLQFLFEYFSETQRNKGNFPGRFSGRQFSNSRSEMNVSTLELGDSALYLCASSQITEAKEQYFGPGTRLTVT.

In this sample, this clonotype turned up a few times. The chain couples TRBV12-3 or TRBV12-4 to TRBJ1-1; possibly TRBD1 for D (5 bases). Between the trimmed V and J ends, which lost 7 bases and 0 bases, there was a span of 9 bases. This CDR3 is built from 13 residues. As DNA, the CDR3 is TGTGCCAGCACCAGACAGCTGAACACTGAAGCTTTCTTT. Protein: CASTRQLNTEAFF.